This record concerns one T cell receptor (beta chain) sequence. This clone has just a few counts. What antigen it recognizes has not been identified. No clone much larger than this one lies a single base away; base qualities are absent. Library construction relied on the immunoSEQ multiplex PCR assay. The multiplex PCR relied on a mix of 60 forward primers for TCR Vbeta segments and 13 reverse primers for TCR Jbeta segments. The CDR3 region of rearranged TCR beta genes was amplified from genomic DNA with a multiplex PCR assay. Amplified TCR beta libraries were sequenced as 87-base-pair reads on the Illumina HiSeq System. On the study's bioinformatics: Across the roughly 640 repertoires, a later analysis counted some 80 million unique TCR beta chains, around 10 million of which were shared by at least two donors. A nearest-neighbor algorithm error-corrected the raw reads and collapsed the reads into unique sequences, merging closely related sequences to remove PCR and sequencing errors. CDR3 sequences were aligned to IMGT reference sequences to assign V, D and J gene segments. Each retained sequence needed at least a six-nucleotide match to both a V gene segment and a J gene segment. A rearrangement counted as productive if the CDR3 had no stop codons and remained in frame with V and J, and every other rearrangement counted as non-productive. CDR3 was defined according to IMGT convention as the region running from the second conserved V-encoded cysteine to the conserved J-encoded phenylalanine. The earlier analysis of 500 to 650 of the donors excluded any sequence lacking an unambiguous match to a single V gene segment. In an earlier analysis of about 590 of the donors, a V segment was called functional when productive rearrangements were above 56.7%, and segregating when the standard deviation between donors exceeded 5%. A statistical classification framework was built to diagnose cytomegalovirus status from the catalog of TCR beta chain sequences. In a later analysis, TCR nucleotide sequences were compared against IMGT/GENE-DB human TR gene sequences so that V and J genes could be assigned. Using the TCRdist pipeline, a later analysis assigned CDR3 sequences along with most-parsimonious VDJ recombination scenarios. A later analysis defined each TCR beta chain by its CDR3 amino acid sequence plus V-gene family, and excluded reads lacking a unique V-gene family. As a way to deal with suspected cross-contamination and a sequencing artifact, a later analysis dropped approximately 570 nucleotide sequences that were highly shared and had low generation probability. For each public chain, a later analysis derived a clonal expansion index from normalized ranks of inferred template counts within each repertoire. In a later analysis, generation probabilities were computed with a VDJ recombination model fitted to out-of-frame rearrangements, and the resulting probabilities were checked against IGoR. In a later analysis, TCR-TCR, TCR-HLA and TCR-CMV co-occurrence was scored with hypergeometric tests, and a repertoire-size bias correction was applied to TCR pairs. In a later analysis, false discovery rates were estimated by permuting HLA or CMV assignments 20 times. In a later analysis, co-occurring TCRs were grouped using DBSCAN, and TCRdist sequence similarity was added for clustering within HLA-allele-positive subsets. Repertoires with fewer than 30,000 or more than 120,000 public chains were left out of co-occurrence clustering, as were a handful of repertoires with anomalous nucleotide sharing. Here the immuneACCESS table is served through TCRdb, limited to in-frame sequences with V and J called. Missing clones are a known gap in these copies; in checked studies unresolved V genes cover under half, and the rest lacks a known reason. That table is the source of V, J and clone size, and D and trimming were worked out from the DNA. The sample table shows 100,000 or so clones, and over 55% are seen once. Jointly, the top ten make up around 6.5% of the sample.

These data are taken from a study of cytomegalovirus exposure and HLA in healthy donors (dated by TCRdb to about 2017). About the full investigation: An earlier analysis of some 600 of the donors reported 276 Gb of sequence data and 117 million unique TCR beta sequences obtained from approximately 180 million T cells. High-throughput TCR immunosequencing, statistical association of individual TCRs with disease status, and machine learning were combined to predict cytomegalovirus infection status. An earlier analysis of several hundred of the donors applied high-throughput TCR beta sequencing to assess whether each TCR beta V gene segment acted as functional or pseudogenic. Of the 300 to 450 genotyped donors, 70% to 90% were placed in the genetic ancestry cluster associated with self-reported Caucasian donors. The number of donors typed differed by locus, with about 629-630 for A, B, C, DRB1 and DQB1, around 520 for DQA1, 600 to 610 for DPA1, and about 450 for DPB1. About 280 gigabases of sequencing data and tens of millions of unique TCR sequences were included in an early release covering about 600 HLA-typed donors. To study patterns of TCR occurrence, a later analysis re-analyzed previously published TCR beta repertoires from 666 donors and added high-resolution HLA genotyping. On average, roughly 240,000 unique TCR beta nucleotide sequences were sequenced per donor among a few hundred genotyped donors of the cohort, with about 19% of those sequences being non-productive. The later analysis used no new phenotypic data to find candidate immune exposures, relying instead on TCR beta sequences and their occurrence across donors. All discovery cohort repertoires had been generated using a single sequencing platform. Donor age, sex, ethnicity and CMV serostatus were collected together with the repertoire data. The study aimed to test whether signatures of past pathogen exposure could be identified by cataloging public T cell receptors. HLA typing included class I and class II loci at four-digit resolution. The T cell repertoires of 666 subjects were profiled by immunosequencing and related to cytomegalovirus serostatus. In a later genetic analysis, genome-wide SNP genotypes for about three fifths of the roughly 670 donors were used, and that subset was treated as a discovery cohort. About five DR-DQ haplotypes were treated as single units for association and clustering because of strong linkage in the cohort. A separate validation cohort of 100 to 150 different subjects was used in addition to the approximately 670-subject first cohort.

General findings and caveats noted by the study authors: Because counts were too low, roughly 17 rarely observed V segments, including chromosome 9 orphons, were left out of the earlier analysis of over 550 of the donors. The presence/absence analyses assumed that sequencing depth was roughly uniform across donors, and that assumption may not be true. An earlier analysis of approximately 530 of the donors showed that most TCR beta V segments appeared in productive rearrangements either about 87% or about 30% of the time, which broadly matched IMGT annotations. In both the original and validation cohorts, the classifier was reported to diagnose cytomegalovirus status with high specificity and sensitivity. An association between a missense DCLRE1C variant and V-gene and J-gene trimming of TCR beta chains was found in a later genetic analysis and replicated in an independent cohort. Several of the top co-occurrence clusters appeared to be linked to parvovirus B19, influenza, CMV and Epstein-Barr virus, according to a later analysis. CMV serostatus was the only immune exposure information available for the cohort. In a later genetic analysis, fewer N-insertions in productive TCRs were reported among donors in an Asian-associated ancestry cluster than the 666-donor mean. Assigning TCR associations to individual alleles was difficult when HLA alleles, especially DR and DQ, strongly co-occurred. The sequencing pipeline was judged likely to have produced a cluster of highly shared sequence variants as a technical artifact. Because the 87-base-pair reads could not distinguish some IMGT-functional V segments, including TRBV6-2 and TRBV6-3, those segments were excluded. The cohort was sequenced for TCR beta chains only, and without alpha or paired-chain data the features that could be detected were limited. In a later analysis, TCR association rates were found to vary across HLA loci, with the most associated TCRs seen for DRB1 alleles and the fewest for HLA-C alleles. A total of some 180 TCR beta chains were listed by the study as associated with cytomegalovirus. A few of the identified cytomegalovirus-associated TCR beta chains were confirmed in vitro to be specific for cytomegalovirus antigens. A later analysis associated about 17,000 TCR beta sequences with specific HLA alleles at a false discovery rate of 0.05. A further reported finding was that TCR beta sequences accurately predicted the HLA-A and HLA-B alleles for most subjects in the first cohort. HLA typing was unavailable for some donors at each locus, so association tests used only the typed subset. In a later analysis, HLA-associated TCR beta chains showed more clonal expansion and lower generation probabilities than non-associated chains that were equally common. Linkage disequilibrium might explain the correlated functional status among segregating V segments, but an unknown experimental factor could not be ruled out. The authors suggested that the approach could potentially be generalized to other disease states and immunological phenotypes. A later analysis found that most CMV-associated TCR beta chains appeared HLA-restricted, with HLA associations seemingly driven largely by CMV exposure. Most TCR sequences were observed very rarely across donors, whereas some public TCRs were present in many individuals.

The cohort was made up of approximately 670 healthy bone marrow donors. At the time of sampling, all cohort members were nominally healthy, though unrecorded immune exposures were likely present. The donor was CMV seronegative and was included in the group of hundreds of seronegative cohort members. A peripheral blood sample was collected from each donor, and TCR beta sequencing was performed on peripheral blood mononuclear cells. Genomic DNA was extracted from the blood cell samples with the Qiagen DNeasy Blood Extraction Kit. Its CDR3 holds 15 amino acids, cysteine through phenylalanine. Only the CDR3 region is kept as DNA, spanning 45 bases read in frame from base 1. V trim: 6 bases; J trim: 4 bases; unmatched bases: 8. From the germline V gene, CDR1 is WSHSY and CDR2 is SAAADI.

The sample consisted of PBMCs. This receptor was obtained from a woman aged 30 to 39 in good health and CMV-seronegative. The chain couples TRBV10-2 to TRBJ2-5, and TRBD2 aligns with 10 junction nucleotides. The CDR3 loop reads CASSAASGGAETQYF. In nucleotide form, the sequence is TGCGCCAGCAGCGCGGCGAGCGGGGGGGCAGAGACCCAGTACTTC.